This TCR beta chain was sequenced for a study of beta chain features in type 1 diabetes. Looking at the study overall: Comparable age, gender and cell yields were observed in patients relative to healthy donors. Study findings and constraints: The study notes PCR might favor shorter templates equally in patients and controls. A definitive answer on HLA type influencing TCRB rearrangement was not reached here.

Every isolated RNA sample was fully reverse transcribed, so sequencing captured expressed TCRB transcripts. The data were produced by immunoSEQ multiplex PCR, yet TCRdb's version contains in-frame clones alone and is incomplete. The sample includes 680,000 or so clones, 15% to 19% of them seen just once. This clone has only a few counts. Its antigen is unknown. Sort purity for all populations was recorded as exceeding 98%. From germline, CDR1 is SGDLS and CDR2 YYNGEE. The CDR3 runs 14 residues. With 0 bases removed from V and 8 bases from J, the gap between germline ends came to 11 bases. The sequenced sample was naive CD4+ T cells from blood. The chain has TRBV9 and TRBJ1-4; D unresolved. The sequence derives from a man younger than 35 in good health. This chain's CDR3 is CASSVALGPEKLFF. The CDR3 nucleotides read TGTGCCAGCAGCGTAGCCCTAGGGCCGGAAAAACTGTTTTTT.